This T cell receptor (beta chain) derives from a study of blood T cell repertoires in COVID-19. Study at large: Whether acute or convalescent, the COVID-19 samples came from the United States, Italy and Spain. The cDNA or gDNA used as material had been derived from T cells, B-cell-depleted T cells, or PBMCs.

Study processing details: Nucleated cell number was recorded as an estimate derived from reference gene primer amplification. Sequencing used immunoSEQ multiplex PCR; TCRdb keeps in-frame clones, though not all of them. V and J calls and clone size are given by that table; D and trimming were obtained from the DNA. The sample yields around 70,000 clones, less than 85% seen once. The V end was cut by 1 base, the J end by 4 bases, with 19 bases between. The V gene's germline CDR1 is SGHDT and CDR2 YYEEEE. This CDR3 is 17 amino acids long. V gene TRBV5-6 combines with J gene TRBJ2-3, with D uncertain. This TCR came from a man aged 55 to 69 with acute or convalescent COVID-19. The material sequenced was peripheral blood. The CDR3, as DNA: TGTGCCAGCAGCTTGTACTCCCGCCTGCCTCCGGCAGATACGCAGTATTTT. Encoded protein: CASSLYSRLPPADTQYF.